These 32 T cell receptor beta chains originate from one sample sequenced in a study of early T cells in non-severe SARS-CoV-2 infection. TCRdb recomputed calls from the 5' RACE reads with MiXCR, one row per CDR3 protein. Of tens of thousands of distinct CDR3 sequences listed, 8.5% to 12% are singletons. This specimen was whole blood, taken at baseline. These receptor sequences come from an adult who was a healthcare worker with PCR-confirmed SARS-CoV-2 infection or an uninfected control (not recorded which).

The chain joins TRBV6-6 to TRBJ2-7; D gene uncertain. V was shortened by 0 bases and J by 6 bases, with 12 bases between the two germline ends. The CDR3 extends over 14 amino acids. CDR1 and CDR2 (germline): MNHNY, SVGAGI (reference sequence). The CDR3 DNA reads as TGTGCCAGCAGTTACTCTCAGCAGGCTCGCGAGCAGTACTTC. This codes for CASSYSQQAREQYF.

In its sample, this clonotype was seen many times. This sequence joins TRBV7-3 and TRBJ2-5, with D tentatively TRBD1 (5 bases). Looked up from germline, CDR1 is SGHTA and CDR2 is FQGTGA. V was pared by 0 bases and J by 2 bases, with 10 bases between. CDR3 length equals 15 residues. The CDR3 region has the DNA TGTGCCAGCAGCTTAACCGGACGGACACAAGAGACCCAGTACTTC. This gives the protein CASSLTGRTQETQYF.

This clonotype was seen a few times. The rearrangement links TRBV2 to TRBJ2-7, with TRBD2 matching 15 bases. After removal of 8 bases from V and 3 bases from J, the junction contained 11 bases not matched to a gene. The germline gives CDR1 SNHLY, CDR2 FYNNEI. This CDR3 spans 17 amino acids. This CDR3 is CASADPGLAGGGYEQYF. For the CDR3, the DNA is TGTGCCAGCGCCGACCCGGGACTAGCGGGAGGCGGCTACGAGCAGTACTTC.

The table lists this clonotype with a few counts. The gene calls are TRBV7-3 and TRBJ2-3, with D possibly matching TRBD2 (6 bases). The CDR3 length is 14 residues. Germline CDR1 reads SGHTA; CDR2 reads FQGTGA. V lost 4 bases, J lost 2 bases, and 10 bases lay in between. CDR3 nucleotides: TGTGCCAGCAGCTCCGGACTAACCACAGATACGCAGTATTTT. It specifies CASSSGLTTDTQYF.

The table lists this clonotype with a few counts. This chain links TRBV25-1 with TRBJ2-6; 7 positions agree with TRBD2. CDR3 length equals 14 residues. V gave up 10 bases and J gave up 1 base; unmatched junction bases: 4. Germline values: CDR1 MGHDK, CDR2 SYGVNS. CDR3: CATLGGSGANVLTF. The CDR3 DNA reads as TGTGCCACCCTGGGGGGGTCTGGGGCCAACGTCCTGACTTTC.

This clonotype was found a few times. The rearrangement uses TRBV4-2 and TRBJ2-3; D uncertain. Germline V gives CDR1 LGHNA, CDR2 YNFKEQ. Deletions cut 2 bases from V and 1 base from J, with 16 bases between. The CDR3 consists of 17 residues. CDR3 region: CASSQYGRLHRTDTQYF. CDR3 nucleotide sequence: TGTGCCAGCAGCCAATATGGGCGACTTCACCGCACAGATACGCAGTATTTT.

Points on this clonotype: The conserved phenylalanine or tryptophan is not found at the CDR3 terminus, so this likely reflects a read error. The chain has TRBV28 and TRBJ1-2; no clear D gene. V dropped 2 bases and J dropped 8 bases, with 12 bases sitting between them. CDR1 and CDR2 (germline): MDHEN, SYDVKM. This CDR3 has 13 residues. CDR3 in amino acids: CASSLEAGRGYTS. In DNA, the CDR3 is TGTGCCAGCAGTTTAGAGGCAGGCCGAGGCTACACCTCC.

The rearrangement joins TRBV5-4 to TRBJ2-7, with D perhaps matching TRBD1 or TRBD2 (5 bases each). The CDR3 sequence is 14 residues long. CDR1 and CDR2 from the germline V gene are SGHNT and YYREEE (reference sequence). V shed 4 bases and J shed 4 bases, with 15 bases lying between them. CDR3 loop: CASSPGAPLYEQYF. CDR3 sequence (DNA): TGTGCCAGCAGCCCCGGGGCGCCATTGTACGAGCAGTACTTC.

This clonotype was recorded at least ten times. The V gene is TRBV7-6, the J gene TRBJ2-3; possibly TRBD2 for D (6 bases). This CDR3 comprises 15 residues. Trimming left V 0 bases short and J 6 bases short, with 13 bases between. Germline-derived CDR1 and CDR2 are SGHVS and FNYEAQ. The CDR3 DNA reads as TGTGCCAGCAGCTTAGCGGACGGACTAACCGATACGCAGTATTTT. This sequence encodes CASSLADGLTDTQYF.

CDR3 sequence reads: CAISEFVTNSATNEKLFF. CDR3 nucleotides: TGTGCCATCAGTGAATTTGTTACAAACTCTGCAACTAATGAAAAACTGTTTTTT. The V and J genes are TRBV10-3 and TRBJ1-4; D gene unclear. The CDR3 consists of 18 residues. Trimming took off 3 bases at V and 0 bases at J, with 17 bases between the two ends. The germline gives CDR1 ENHRY, CDR2 SYGVKD.

The chain couples TRBV12-3 or TRBV12-4 to TRBJ1-1, with D uncertain. With 1 base removed from V and 4 bases from J, the gap between germline ends came to 7 bases. The CDR3 loop spans 13 amino acids. This chain's CDR3 is CASSLVGSTEAFF. CDR3 bases: TGTGCCAGCAGTTTAGTAGGGTCCACTGAAGCTTTCTTT.

The rearrangement joins TRBV12-3 or TRBV12-4 to TRBJ1-5, with D hard to call. This CDR3 is 12 amino acids long. Trimming removed 6 bases at V and 9 bases at J, with 12 bases between. In nucleotides, the CDR3 is TGTGCCAGCAGCCTGGCCCCAGGGCCCCAGCATTTT. Protein product: CASSLAPGPQHF.

This clonotype was detected ten times or more. Written as DNA, the CDR3 is TGTGCCAGCAGCTCAACCTATGGAGGGAGCTCTGGAAACACCATATATTTT. It codes for CASSSTYGGSSGNTIYF. The genes are TRBV11-2 and TRBJ1-3; D is ambiguous. V lost 4 bases, J lost 0 bases, and 16 bases lay in between. Germline lookup yields CDR1 SGHAT and CDR2 FQNNGV. The CDR3 covers 17 residues.

The rearrangement uses TRBV5-6 and TRBJ2-1; 10 bases are a match to TRBD2. V lost 0 bases to trimming and J lost 5 bases; unmatched junction nucleotides: 5. Germline CDR1 is SGHDT and CDR2 is YYEEEE. The CDR3 is 16 residues long. The CDR3 here is CASSLAGTSVDNEQFF. CDR3 bases: TGTGCCAGCAGCTTGGCCGGGACTAGCGTCGACAATGAGCAGTTCTTC.

The chain uses TRBV14 and TRBJ2-7; maybe TRBD2 (5 bases). The CDR3 extends over 15 amino acids. V was trimmed by 2 bases and J by 3 bases, leaving 14 bases between them. Germline loops: CDR1 SGHDN, CDR2 FVKESK. In DNA form, the CDR3 reads TGTGCCAGCAGCCAAAGTATAGTCGGGGTCTACGAGCAGTACTTC. This translates into CASSQSIVGVYEQYF.

The chain couples TRBV3-1 to TRBJ1-1; 7 positions agree with TRBD1. Trimming cost V 4 bases and J 0 bases; bases outside gene matches: 8. The CDR3 extends over 16 amino acids. Germline CDR1 reads LGHDT; CDR2 reads YNNKEL (reference sequence). CDR3 sequence (DNA): TGTGCCAGCAGCCCCCGGGACAGACAACTGAACACTGAAGCTTTCTTT. Encoded protein: CASSPRDRQLNTEAFF.

The CDR3 loop is CASSLQGGNYNEQFF. The CDR3 DNA reads TGTGCCAGCAGTTTACAGGGGGGAAATTACAATGAGCAGTTCTTC. The rearrangement links TRBV28 to TRBJ2-1; the D gene is possibly TRBD1 (7 bases). V lost 2 bases, J lost 4 bases, and 12 bases lay in between. CDR1 is MDHEN, CDR2 SYDVKM, per germline. The CDR3 length is 15 residues.

This clonotype has a handful of counts. The chain combines TRBV27 with TRBJ2-3; D is uncertain. V dropped 3 bases and J dropped 7 bases, with 5 bases sitting between them. The CDR3 is 11 residues long. CDR1 is MNHEY and CDR2 is SMNVEV in the germline V gene (reference sequence). The CDR3 DNA reads TGTGCCAGCAGTTTCTCTCATACGCAGTATTTT. It encodes CASSFSHTQYF.

The CDR3 protein is CASSPNKADTQYF. For the CDR3, the DNA is TGTGCCAGCTCACCCAATAAAGCAGATACGCAGTATTTT. The J gene is TRBJ2-3, the V gene TRBV18; no firm D call. V lost 3 bases to trimming and J lost 4 bases, with 8 bases between them. CDR1 and CDR2 (germline): KGHSH, LQKENI. The CDR3 length is 13 residues.

The chain employs TRBV28 and TRBJ2-1, with D maybe TRBD1 (8 bases). Trimming took 5 bases from V and 7 from J, leaving 18 bases between them. The CDR3 totals 15 residues. CDR1 MDHEN and CDR2 SYDVKM come from the germline V gene. In DNA, the CDR3 is TGTGCCAGCAGTCGCCGGACAGGGAGGGGGAATGAGCAGTTCTTC. Translating gives CASSRRTGRGNEQFF.

The chain employs TRBV3-1 and TRBJ2-1, with D unresolved. Germline V lookup: CDR1 LGHDT, CDR2 YNNKEL (reference sequence). The CDR3 consists of 13 residues. V was pared by 4 bases and J by 7 bases, with 11 bases between. The CDR3 sequence: CASSPWKVNEQFF. CDR3 in DNA: TGTGCCAGCAGCCCATGGAAGGTTAATGAGCAGTTCTTC.

In its sample, this clonotype was seen many times. This chain connects TRBV20-1 to TRBJ1-5; D is ambiguous. The CDR3 length is 13 residues. The V gene lost 3 bases and the J gene lost 6 bases, with 12 bases spanning the gap. CDR1 and CDR2 (germline): DFQATT, SNEGSKA (reference sequence). The CDR3 sequence: CSARRTEGQPQHF. The DNA for the CDR3 is TGCAGTGCTAGGCGGACTGAAGGTCAGCCCCAGCATTTT.

The table lists this clonotype with many counts. The V call is TRBV28, the J call TRBJ2-7, with D possibly matching TRBD1 (6 bases). CDR3 length: 16 amino acids. V gave up 2 bases and J gave up 2 bases, with 16 bases separating them. Per the germline V gene, CDR1 is MDHEN and CDR2 is SYDVKM. The CDR3 nucleotides are TGTGCCAGCAGTTTACCCGCCAGGGGACCCCCCTACGAGCAGTACTTC. It translates to CASSLPARGPPYEQYF.

This clonotype has just a few counts. This sequence joins TRBV7-2 and TRBJ2-5; TRBD1 matches at 8 bases. The CDR3 runs 15 residues. V shed 4 bases, J shed 6 bases, and the junction held 10 bases outside the gene matches. Germline V CDR1 and CDR2: SGHTA, FQGNSA. CDR3 sequence (DNA): TGTGCCAGCAGCTCCAAACAGCGACAGGGGCAGACCCAGTACTTC. As protein: CASSSKQRQGQTQYF.

The V and J genes are TRBV27 and TRBJ2-7; 10 bases align to TRBD1. Germline V gene lookup returns CDR1 MNHEY and CDR2 SMNVEV (reference sequence). Trimming cost V 1 base and J 6 bases; bases outside gene matches: 6. This CDR3 has 15 residues. The CDR3 protein is CASSLLPRTGGEQYF. DNA of the CDR3: TGTGCCAGCAGTTTATTACCCCGGACAGGGGGCGAGCAGTACTTC.

This clonotype occurred many times. The V and J genes are TRBV3-1 and TRBJ2-2, with 8 bases aligning to TRBD2. The CDR3 has 17 amino acids. Germline-derived CDR1 and CDR2 are LGHDT and YNNKEL (reference sequence). V trimming: 6 bases; J trimming: 4 bases; junction bases outside the gene matches: 13. Here the CDR3 reads CASRPPSAGVGTGELFF. The DNA for the CDR3 is TGTGCCAGCAGGCCGCCATCAGCGGGAGTAGGCACCGGGGAGCTGTTTTTT.

This clonotype was observed a few times. The J gene is TRBJ2-7, the V gene TRBV5-1, with 10 bases identical to TRBD1. J gave up 4 bases and V 3 bases, and 7 bases lay outside the gene matches. Germline assignment: CDR1 SGHRS and CDR2 YFSETQ. The CDR3 extends over 15 amino acids. CDR3 DNA sequence: TGCGCCAGCAGCTCGGGACAGGGGAATAGGTACGAGCAGTACTTC. Amino acids: CASSSGQGNRYEQYF. Full variable domain (outside the CDR3, taken from reference TRBV5-1 and TRBJ2-7): KAGVTQTPRYLIKTRGQQVTLSCSPISGHRSVSWYQQTPGQGLQFLFEYFSETQRNKGNFPGRFSGRQFSNSRSEMNVSTLELGDSALYLCASSSGQGNRYEQYFGPGTRLTVT.

This clonotype was recorded at least ten times. The chain combines TRBV3-1 with TRBJ2-5; the match to TRBD2 covers 11 bases. Unmatched junction bases numbered 10, after V lost 0 bases and J lost 1 base. Germline V lookup: CDR1 LGHDT, CDR2 YNNKEL (reference sequence). This CDR3 is built from 19 residues. The CDR3 nucleotides read TGTGCCAGCAGCCAAGATGAGGCTAGCGGGAGGTTCCTCCAAGAGACCCAGTACTTC. It codes for CASSQDEASGRFLQETQYF.

This clonotype has ten or more counts. The rearrangement uses TRBV3-1 and TRBJ2-3; 11 nucleotides align to TRBD2. Germline V gives CDR1 LGHDT, CDR2 YNNKEL (reference sequence). V gave up 1 base and J gave up 9 bases; unmatched junction bases: 3. This CDR3 is 14 amino acids long. The CDR3 DNA is TGTGCCAGCAGCCAAGGACTAGCGGGACGCACGCAGTATTTT. Amino acid sequence: CASSQGLAGRTQYF.

The rearrangement links TRBV24-1 to TRBJ1-5, with D possibly TRBD1 on 5 matching bases. Trimming left V 4 bases short and J 9 bases short, with 18 bases between. The CDR3 runs to 15 residues. Looked up from germline, CDR1 is KGHDR and CDR2 is SFDVKD. The DNA of the CDR3 is TGTGCCACCAGTGAGGGGACTGTCGAGGGCCGGCCCCAGCATTTT. Amino acid sequence: CATSEGTVEGRPQHF.

This clonotype was found many times. The chain is built from TRBV7-2 and TRBJ1-5; tentative D call: TRBD1 (5 bases). The V gene's germline CDR1 is SGHTA and CDR2 FQGNSA. The CDR3 loop spans 15 amino acids. V shed 5 bases and J shed 2 bases, with 13 bases lying between them. CDR3 residues: CASSRLGGRNQPQHF. CDR3 DNA sequence: TGTGCCAGCAGCCGCCTGGGGGGTCGCAATCAGCCCCAGCATTTT.

This clonotype appeared a few times. The V gene is TRBV27, the J gene TRBJ1-1, with D perhaps matching TRBD1 (5 bases). The CDR3 spans 13 residues. Germline V CDR1 and CDR2: MNHEY, SMNVEV (reference sequence). The V and J ends lost 2 bases and 5 bases respectively, with 9 bases between them. The CDR3 region is CASSLGGSTEAFF. The CDR3 bases are TGTGCCAGCAGTTTAGGGGGTAGTACTGAAGCTTTCTTT.